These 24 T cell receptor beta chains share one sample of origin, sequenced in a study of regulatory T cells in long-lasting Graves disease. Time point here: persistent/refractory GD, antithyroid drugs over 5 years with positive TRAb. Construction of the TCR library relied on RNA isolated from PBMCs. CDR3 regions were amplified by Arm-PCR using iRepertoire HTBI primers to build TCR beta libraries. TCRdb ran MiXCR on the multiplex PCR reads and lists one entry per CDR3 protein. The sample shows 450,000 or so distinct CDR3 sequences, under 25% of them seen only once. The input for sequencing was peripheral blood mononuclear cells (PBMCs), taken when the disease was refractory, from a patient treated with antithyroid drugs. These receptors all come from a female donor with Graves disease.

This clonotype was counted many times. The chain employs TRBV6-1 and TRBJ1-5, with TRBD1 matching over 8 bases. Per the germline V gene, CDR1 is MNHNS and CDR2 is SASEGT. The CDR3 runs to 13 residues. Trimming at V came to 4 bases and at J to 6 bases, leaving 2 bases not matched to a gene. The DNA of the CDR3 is TGTGCCAGCAGTGCGGACAGGGTTCAGCCCCAGCATTTT. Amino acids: CASSADRVQPQHF.

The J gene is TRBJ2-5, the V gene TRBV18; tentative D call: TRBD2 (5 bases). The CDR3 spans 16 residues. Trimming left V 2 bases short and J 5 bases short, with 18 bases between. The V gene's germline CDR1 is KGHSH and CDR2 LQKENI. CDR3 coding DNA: TGTGCCAGCTCACCAAGAGATTCGGACGGGGTGGAGACCCAGTACTTC. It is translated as CASSPRDSDGVETQYF. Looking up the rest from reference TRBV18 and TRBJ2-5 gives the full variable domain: NAGVMQNPRHLVRRRGQEARLRCSPMKGHSHVYWYRQLPEEGLKFMVYLQKENIIDESGMPKERFSAEFPKEGPSILRIQQVVRGDSAAYFCASSPRDSDGVETQYFGPGTRLLVL.

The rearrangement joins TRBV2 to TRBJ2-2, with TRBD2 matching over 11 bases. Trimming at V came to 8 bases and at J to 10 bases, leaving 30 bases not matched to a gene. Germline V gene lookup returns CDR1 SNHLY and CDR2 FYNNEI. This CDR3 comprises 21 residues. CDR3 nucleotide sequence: TGTGCCAGCCAAACGGACCCCCGGGGAGTAGCGGGAGGGAGTAGTGCCGAGGAGCTGTTTTTT. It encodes CASQTDPRGVAGGSSAEELFF.

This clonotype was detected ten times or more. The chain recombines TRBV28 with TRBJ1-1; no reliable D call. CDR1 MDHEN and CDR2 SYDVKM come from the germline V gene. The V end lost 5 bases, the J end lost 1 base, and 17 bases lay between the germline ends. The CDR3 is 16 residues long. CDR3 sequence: CASSPRRVGPNTEAFF. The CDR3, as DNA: TGTGCCAGCAGTCCCCGGCGGGTTGGCCCGAACACTGAAGCTTTCTTT.

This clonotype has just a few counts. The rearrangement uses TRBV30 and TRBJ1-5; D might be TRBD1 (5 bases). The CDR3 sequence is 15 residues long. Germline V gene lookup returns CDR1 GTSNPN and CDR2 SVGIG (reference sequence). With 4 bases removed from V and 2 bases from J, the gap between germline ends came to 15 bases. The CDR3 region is CAWNLGGVGNQPQHF. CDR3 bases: TGTGCCTGGAACCTCGGGGGAGTGGGCAATCAGCCCCAGCATTTT.

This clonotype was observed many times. The DNA for the CDR3 is TGTGCCAGCAGCCAAGACCAGACTACGAAGCAGTACTTC. Translation: CASSQDQTTKQYF. The chain couples TRBV3-1 to TRBJ2-7, with D possibly TRBD2 on 5 matching bases. Germline assignment: CDR1 LGHDT and CDR2 YNNKEL (reference sequence). The CDR3 runs 13 residues. With 0 bases removed from V and 8 bases from J, the gap between germline ends came to 11 bases.

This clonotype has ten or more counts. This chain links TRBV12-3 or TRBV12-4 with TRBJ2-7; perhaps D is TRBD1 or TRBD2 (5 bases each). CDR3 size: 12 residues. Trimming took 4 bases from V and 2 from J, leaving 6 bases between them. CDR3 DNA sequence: TGTGCCAGCAGTTCGGGGCCCTACGAGCAGTACTTC. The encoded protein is CASSSGPYEQYF.

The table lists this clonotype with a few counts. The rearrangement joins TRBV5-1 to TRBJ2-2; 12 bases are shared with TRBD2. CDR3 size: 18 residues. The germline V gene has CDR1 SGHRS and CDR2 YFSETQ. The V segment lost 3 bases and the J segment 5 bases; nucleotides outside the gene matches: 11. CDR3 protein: CASSSGLAGGPFTGELFF. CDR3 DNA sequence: TGCGCCAGCAGCTCCGGGCTAGCGGGAGGGCCGTTTACCGGGGAGCTGTTTTTT.

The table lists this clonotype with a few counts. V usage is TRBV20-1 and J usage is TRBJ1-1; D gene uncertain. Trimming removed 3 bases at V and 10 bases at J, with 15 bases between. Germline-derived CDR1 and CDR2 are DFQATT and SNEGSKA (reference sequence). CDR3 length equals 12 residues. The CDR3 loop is CSASRGPRGAFF. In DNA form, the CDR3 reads TGCAGTGCTAGTCGAGGACCGCGGGGAGCTTTCTTT.

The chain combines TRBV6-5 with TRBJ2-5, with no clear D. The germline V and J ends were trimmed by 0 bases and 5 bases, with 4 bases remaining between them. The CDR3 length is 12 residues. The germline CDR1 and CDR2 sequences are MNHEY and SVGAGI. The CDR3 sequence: CASSYSWETQYF. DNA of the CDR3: TGTGCCAGCAGTTACTCATGGGAGACCCAGTACTTC.

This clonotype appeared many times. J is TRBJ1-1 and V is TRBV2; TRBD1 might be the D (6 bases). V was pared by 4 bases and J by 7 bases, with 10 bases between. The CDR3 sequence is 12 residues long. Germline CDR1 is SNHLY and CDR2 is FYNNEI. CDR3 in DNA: TGTGCCAGCAGTGGGGGACACCGTGAAGCTTTCTTT. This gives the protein CASSGGHREAFF.

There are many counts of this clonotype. In DNA, the CDR3 is TGTGCCAGCAGTGAACGGACAGGGGCTGGGGCCAACGTCCTGACTTTC. Amino acids: CASSERTGAGANVLTF. J is TRBJ2-6 and V is TRBV6-2 or TRBV6-3; TRBD1 agrees at 9 bases. Germline trimming cut 5 bases from V and 2 bases from J; bases unmatched to any gene: 4. This CDR3 spans 16 amino acids. Germline V gene lookup returns CDR1 MNHEY and CDR2 SVGEGT.

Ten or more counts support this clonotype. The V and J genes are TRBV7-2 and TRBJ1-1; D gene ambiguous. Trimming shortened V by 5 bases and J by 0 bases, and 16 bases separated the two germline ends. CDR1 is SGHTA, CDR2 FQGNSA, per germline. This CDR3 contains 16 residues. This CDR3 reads CASSPTNWGVNTEAFF. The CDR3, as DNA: TGTGCCAGCAGCCCCACCAACTGGGGAGTGAACACTGAAGCTTTCTTT. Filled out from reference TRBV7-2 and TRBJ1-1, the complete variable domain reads GAGVSQSPSNKVTEKGKDVELRCDPISGHTALYWYRQSLGQGLEFLIYFQGNSAPDKSGLPSDRFSAERTGGSVSTLTIQRTQQEDSAVYLCASSPTNWGVNTEAFFGQGTRLTVV.

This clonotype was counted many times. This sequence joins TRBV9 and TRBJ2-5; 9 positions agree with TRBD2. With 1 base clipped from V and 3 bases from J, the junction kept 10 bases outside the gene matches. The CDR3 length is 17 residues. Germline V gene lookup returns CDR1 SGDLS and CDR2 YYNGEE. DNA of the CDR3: TGTGCCAGCAGCGTACCGCGGGAGGGCGAGGTAGAAGAGACCCAGTACTTC. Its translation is CASSVPREGEVEETQYF.

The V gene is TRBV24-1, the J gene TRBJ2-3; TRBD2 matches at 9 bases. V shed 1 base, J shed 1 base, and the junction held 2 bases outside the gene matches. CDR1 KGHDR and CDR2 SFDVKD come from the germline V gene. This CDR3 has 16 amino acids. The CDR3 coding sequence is TGTGCCACCAGTGATTTTGCGGGAGGGGGCACAGATACGCAGTATTTT. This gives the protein CATSDFAGGGTDTQYF.

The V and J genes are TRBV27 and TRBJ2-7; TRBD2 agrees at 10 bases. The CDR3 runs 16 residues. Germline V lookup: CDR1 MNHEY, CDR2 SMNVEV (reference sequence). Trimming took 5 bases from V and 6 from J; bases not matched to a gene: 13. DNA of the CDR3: TGTGCCAGCAGTCTGGGACTAGCGTACCATTTGGGCGAGCAGTACTTC. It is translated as CASSLGLAYHLGEQYF.

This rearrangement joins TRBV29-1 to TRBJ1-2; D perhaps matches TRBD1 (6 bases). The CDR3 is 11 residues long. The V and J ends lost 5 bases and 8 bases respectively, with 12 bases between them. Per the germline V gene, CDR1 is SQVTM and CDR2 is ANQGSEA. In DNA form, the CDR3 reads TGCAGCGTTCCCAGGGGCTCGGGCTACACCTTC. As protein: CSVPRGSGYTF.

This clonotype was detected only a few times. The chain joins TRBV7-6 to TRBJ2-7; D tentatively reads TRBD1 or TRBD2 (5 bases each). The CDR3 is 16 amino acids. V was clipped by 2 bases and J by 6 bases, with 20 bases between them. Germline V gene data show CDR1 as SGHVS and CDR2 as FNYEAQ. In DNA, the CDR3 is TGTGCCAGCAGCTTAAATCGGGGACCTTGGGCTGGCGAGCAGTACTTC. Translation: CASSLNRGPWAGEQYF.

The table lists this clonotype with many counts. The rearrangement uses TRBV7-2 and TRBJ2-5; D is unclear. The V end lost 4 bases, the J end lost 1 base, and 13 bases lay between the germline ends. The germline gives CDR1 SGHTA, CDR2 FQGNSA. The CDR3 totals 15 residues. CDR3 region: CASSSPARPQETQYF. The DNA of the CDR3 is TGTGCCAGCAGCTCCCCAGCGCGACCCCAAGAGACCCAGTACTTC.

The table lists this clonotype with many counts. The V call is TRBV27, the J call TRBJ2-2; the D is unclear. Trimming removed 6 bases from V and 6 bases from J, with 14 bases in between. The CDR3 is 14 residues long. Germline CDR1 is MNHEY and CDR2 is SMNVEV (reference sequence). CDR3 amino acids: CASSPSLLAGELFF. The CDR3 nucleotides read TGTGCCAGCAGCCCTTCACTACTCGCCGGGGAGCTGTTTTTT.

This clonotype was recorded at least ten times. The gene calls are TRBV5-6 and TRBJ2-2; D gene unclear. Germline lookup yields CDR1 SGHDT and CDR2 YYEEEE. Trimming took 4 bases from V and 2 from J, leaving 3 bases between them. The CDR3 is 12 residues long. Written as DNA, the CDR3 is TGTGCCAGCAGCCAAAACACCGGGGAGCTGTTTTTT. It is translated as CASSQNTGELFF. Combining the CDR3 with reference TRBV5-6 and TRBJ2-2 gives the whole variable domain DAGVTQSPTHLIKTRGQQVTLRCSPKSGHDTVSWYQQALGQGPQFIFQYYEEEERQRGNFPDRFSGHQFPNYSSELNVNALLLGDSALYLCASSQNTGELFFGEGSRLTVL.

CDR3 DNA sequence: TGTGCCAGCATGGACGGGACCGGACTTTTAACCTACGAGCAGTACTTC. Amino acid sequence: CASMDGTGLLTYEQYF. The chain has TRBV11-2 and TRBJ2-7, with D possibly being TRBD1 or TRBD2 (5 bases each). Germline V gives CDR1 SGHAT, CDR2 FQNNGV. Trimming took off 7 bases at V and 2 bases at J, with 21 bases between the two ends. The CDR3 has 16 amino acids.

The CDR3, as DNA: TGCGCCAGCAGCTTGACGGCCAGGGGGTCCCTCTCCTACGAGCAGTACTTC. The encoded protein is CASSLTARGSLSYEQYF. V is TRBV5-1 and J is TRBJ2-7; TRBD1 aligns across 7 bases. The CDR3 is 17 amino acids. The germline V gene has CDR1 SGHRS and CDR2 YFSETQ. The J segment lost 0 bases and the V segment lost 1 base, leaving 10 bases of the junction unmatched.

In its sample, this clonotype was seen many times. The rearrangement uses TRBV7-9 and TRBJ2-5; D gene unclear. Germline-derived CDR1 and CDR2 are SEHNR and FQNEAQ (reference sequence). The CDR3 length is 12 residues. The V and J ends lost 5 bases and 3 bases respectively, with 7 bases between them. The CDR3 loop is CASSLLKETQYF. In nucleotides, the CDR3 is TGTGCCAGCAGCCTCCTAAAAGAGACCCAGTACTTC.